This T cell receptor beta chain originates from a study of control samples from healthy donors and cancer patients (TCRdb year 2020). This clone was seen a single time. Its target antigen remains unknown. Base qualities are missing; no much larger clone stands one base away. The method was the immunoSEQ multiplex PCR assay. Not all clones reach the TCRdb copy of this immuneACCESS table, which keeps in-frame sequences only. Checked studies attribute under half of the gap to unresolved V genes and leave the rest unexplained. In all, the sample holds around 85,000 clones, and over 90% of those were seen once. The top ten clones comprise approximately 4.8% of the sample. Per the germline V gene, MGHRA is the CDR1 and YSYEKL is the CDR2. V is clipped by 4 bases and J by 1 base, and the sequence between their germline boundaries is 17 bases long. The CDR3 runs 17 residues from the cysteine to the phenylalanine. The entry retains the CDR3 DNA only, 51 bases that are in frame from base 1.

The sequence is built from TRBV4-1 and TRBJ1-3; TRBD1 is a possible D gene, resting on 6 matching bases. The source material was blood. This TCR was sampled from a woman between 18 and 29 years old in good health. The nucleotide sequence reads TGCGCCAGCAGCCCTATTGAATCGGGACAATCTGGAAACACCATATATTTT. Its protein is CASSPIESGQSGNTIYF.